This T cell receptor (beta chain) is drawn from a study of blood T cells in healthy people across ages (dated by TCRdb to the mid-2010s). As for the study more broadly: In model experiments, roughly one uniquely barcoded TCR beta cDNA molecule per two T cells was captured by template switching. For two donors (one aged 18 to 29 and one aged 80 or older), the study analyzed two additional independent replicas of 1 million unique cDNA reads from the same blood draw. Four age groups were formed from the donors: young (average about 17 years), middle-aged (approximately 40), aged (over 55) and long-lived (around 82). To avoid experimental bias, donors of different ages were randomly spread across the sequencing lanes. Age-related changes in TCR beta repertoire diversity were measured in the study by deep sequencing normalized with unique cDNA molecular identifiers. The paper as a whole reports these results and caveats: Conclusive comparison of naive and antigen-experienced compartments was prevented by the profiling of bulk unsorted PBMCs. The CMV infection status of donors was not known, potentially confounding age-related changes in expanded clonotypes. Estimates of total diversity based on one million sequenced T cells were considered lower bounds and underestimates. As age increased, observed TCR beta diversity per million T cells dropped in a roughly linear way, and a significant reduction was already evident by age around 41. Compared with the aged group, more naive CD4+ T cells, fewer expanded clones and increased TCR diversity were shown by the long-lived group, suggesting age selection. The percentage of naive T cells measured by flow cytometry correlated strongly with observed TCR beta diversity.

CDR1 and CDR2 are read off the germline V gene (reference sequence) as SEHNR and FQNEAQ. The CDR3 covers 14 residues, taking in both the cysteine and the phenylalanine. Just CDR3 DNA is preserved here, 42 bases in frame from base 1. V lost 5 bases and J lost 4 bases; the stretch between them is 14 bases long. As to this clonotype: Its specific antigen is unknown. No much larger clone exists at a distance of one base, and base qualities are not known.

Systemically healthy Caucasian individuals from Russia, 39 in total and aged roughly 6 to 95 years, were included as donors. Approximately 9 milliliters of peripheral blood were collected from each donor into EDTA-treated Vacutainer tubes. PBMCs were isolated by Ficoll-Paque density-gradient centrifugation, with at least 6 million obtained per sample. Total RNA, at least 6 micrograms per sample, was extracted from PBMCs with Trizol reagent. For every donor, flow cytometry on a PBMC aliquot measured the percentage of naive CD45RAhigh/CD27high T cells. The library was prepared using 5' RACE. The sample was run on an Illumina HiSeq 2500. The second PCR ran for roughly 7 to 11 cycles and used a J-beta primer mix along with a sample-barcoded 5' primer. Each TCR beta cDNA molecule received a unique molecular identifier from a template-switch 5' adaptor carrying 12 random nucleotides. Each sample yielded at least 2.5 million CDR3-containing paired-end reads. First-strand cDNA was synthesized from all RNA with the Mint cDNA synthesis kit, primed by a TRBC-specific oligonucleotide. Following uracil-DNA glycosylase treatment, a first 18-cycle PCR with universal primers M1SS and BC2_uni_R was performed on all cDNA. In the paper's pipeline: Normalization of each sample was performed by random selection of 1 million high-quality reads, each carrying a distinct molecular identifier. Reads with shared molecular identifiers were discarded instead of being binned into consensus sequences. CDR3 identification, clonotype clustering and error correction used MiTCR with a Q25 quality threshold and the strictest error-elimination algorithm. A nonparametric unseen species model using Euler transformation provided a lower-bound estimate of total TCR beta diversity. The public reads were reanalyzed by TCRdb: fastp trimming at Q25, MiXCR alignment, in-frame beta chains only. Each record represents a unique CDR3 protein, reported with the most common genes and DNA among its rows. These V and J calls derive from TCRdb rather than the authors' analysis. This sample holds 700,000 to 850,000 distinct CDR3 sequences; approximately 35% were observed only once. The leading ten clones occupy roughly 13% of the sample.

The sample consisted of blood. The receptor comes from a man between 18 and 35 years old in good health. The rearranged segments are TRBV7-9 and TRBJ1-1; the D gene is possibly TRBD1, with 6 bases matching. The CDR3 corresponds to CASSKQGRSTEAFF. In nucleotides, the sequence is TGTGCCAGCAGCAAACAGGGTAGGAGCACTGAAGCTTTCTTT.